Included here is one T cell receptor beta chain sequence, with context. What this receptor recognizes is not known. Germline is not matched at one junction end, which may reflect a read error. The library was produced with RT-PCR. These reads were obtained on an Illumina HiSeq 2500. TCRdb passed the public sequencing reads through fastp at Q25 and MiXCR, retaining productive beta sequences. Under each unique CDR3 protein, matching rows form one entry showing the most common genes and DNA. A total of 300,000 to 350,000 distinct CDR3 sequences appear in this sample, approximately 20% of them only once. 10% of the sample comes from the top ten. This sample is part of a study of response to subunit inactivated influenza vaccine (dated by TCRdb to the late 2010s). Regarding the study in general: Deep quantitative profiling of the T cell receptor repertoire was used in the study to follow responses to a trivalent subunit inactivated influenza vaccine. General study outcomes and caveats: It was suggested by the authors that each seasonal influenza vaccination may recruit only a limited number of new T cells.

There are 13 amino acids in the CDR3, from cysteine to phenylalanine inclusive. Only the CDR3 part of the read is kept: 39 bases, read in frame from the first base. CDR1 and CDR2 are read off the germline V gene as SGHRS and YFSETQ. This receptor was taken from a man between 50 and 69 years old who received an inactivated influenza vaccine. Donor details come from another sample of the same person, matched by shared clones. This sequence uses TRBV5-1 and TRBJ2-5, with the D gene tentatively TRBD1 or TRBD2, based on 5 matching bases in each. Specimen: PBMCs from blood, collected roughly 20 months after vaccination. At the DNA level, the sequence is TGCGCCAGCAGCTTTAATTATGGGGACCCGCCAGACTTC. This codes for CASSFNYGDPPDF.